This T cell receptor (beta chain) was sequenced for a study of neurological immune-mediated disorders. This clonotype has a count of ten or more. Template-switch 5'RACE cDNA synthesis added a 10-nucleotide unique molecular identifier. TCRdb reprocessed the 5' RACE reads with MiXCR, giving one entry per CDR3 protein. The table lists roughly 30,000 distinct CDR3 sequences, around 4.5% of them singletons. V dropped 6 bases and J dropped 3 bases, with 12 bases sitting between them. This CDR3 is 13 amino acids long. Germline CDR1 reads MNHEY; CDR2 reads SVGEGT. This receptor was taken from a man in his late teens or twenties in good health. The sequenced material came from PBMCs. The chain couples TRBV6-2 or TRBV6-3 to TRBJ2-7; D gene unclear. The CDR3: CASSHRMDYEQYF. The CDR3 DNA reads TGTGCCAGCAGCCATCGTATGGACTACGAGCAGTACTTC.